Given below is one T cell receptor beta chain in context. Antigen specificity is unknown. There are 15 residues in the CDR3. Trimming cost V 3 bases and J 0 bases, with 14 bases left between them. CDR1 and CDR2 (germline): DFQATT, SNEGSKA (reference sequence). The data were obtained in a study of T cells in Graves' hyperthyroidism and ophthalmopathy. Findings of the study overall: Blood also held most thyroid clonotypes expanded beyond 0.001. Model predictions of ophthalmopathy came a median 6.5 months before onset.

It was RNA transcripts that yielded the amplified TCR beta CDR3 regions. RT-PCR in the first round (using the HTBI primer set) targeted the TCR CDR3. TCRdb re-called the multiplex PCR reads through MiXCR, storing one row per CDR3 protein. The table records 600,000 to 750,000 distinct CDR3 sequences, approximately 15% of them present only once. Graves' hyperthyroidism without ophthalmopathy progression within 18 months was termed stable. PBMCs were collected from an approximately 9.4 ml volume of fresh peripheral blood. The sequencing sample was made of blood. V usage is TRBV20-1 and J usage is TRBJ1-1; D is unclear. This TCR came from a man aged 50 to 59 with Graves' hyperthyroidism. CDR3 coding DNA: TGCAGTGCTAGGCCAACAACGGCCATGAACACTGAAGCTTTCTTT. It codes for CSARPTTAMNTEAFF.